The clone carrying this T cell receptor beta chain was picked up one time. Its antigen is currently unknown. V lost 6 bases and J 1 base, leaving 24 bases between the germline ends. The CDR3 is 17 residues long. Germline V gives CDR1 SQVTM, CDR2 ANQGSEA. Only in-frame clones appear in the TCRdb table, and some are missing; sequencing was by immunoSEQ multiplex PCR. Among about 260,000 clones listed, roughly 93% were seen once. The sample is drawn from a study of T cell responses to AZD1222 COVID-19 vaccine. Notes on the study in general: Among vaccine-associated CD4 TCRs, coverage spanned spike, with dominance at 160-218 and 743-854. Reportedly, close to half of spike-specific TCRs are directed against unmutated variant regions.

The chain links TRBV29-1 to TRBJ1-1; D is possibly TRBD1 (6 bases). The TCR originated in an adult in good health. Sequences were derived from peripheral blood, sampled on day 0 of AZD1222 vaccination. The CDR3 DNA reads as TGCAGCGTCGGACACGGGGCAGGGGTTGGGGGGAACACTGAAGCTTTCTTT. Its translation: CSVGHGAGVGGNTEAFF.